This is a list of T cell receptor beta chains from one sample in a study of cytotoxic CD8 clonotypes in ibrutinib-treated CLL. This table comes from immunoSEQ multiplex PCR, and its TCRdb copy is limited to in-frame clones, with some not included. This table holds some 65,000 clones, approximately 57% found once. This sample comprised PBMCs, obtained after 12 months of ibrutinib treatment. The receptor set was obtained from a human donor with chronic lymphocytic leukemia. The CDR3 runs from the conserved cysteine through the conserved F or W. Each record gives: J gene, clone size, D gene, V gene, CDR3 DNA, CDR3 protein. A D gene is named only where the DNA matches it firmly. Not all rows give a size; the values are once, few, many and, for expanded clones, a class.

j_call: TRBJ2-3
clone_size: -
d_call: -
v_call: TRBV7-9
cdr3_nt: TGTGCCAGCCAAAGCGTGGGGGGCACAGATACGCAGTATTTT
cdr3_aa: CASQSVGGTDTQYF

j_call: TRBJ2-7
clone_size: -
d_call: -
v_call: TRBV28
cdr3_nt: TGTGCCAGCAGTTTCGGGGACGGGACAATAAAGCAGTACTTC
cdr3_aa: CASSFGDGTIKQYF

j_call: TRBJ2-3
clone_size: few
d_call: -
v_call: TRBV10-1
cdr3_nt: TGCGCCAGCAGTGAGGACTTCCAGGCTCCGGCGCAGTATTTT
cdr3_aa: CASSEDFQAPAQYF

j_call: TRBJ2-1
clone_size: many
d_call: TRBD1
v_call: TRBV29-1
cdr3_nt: TGCAGCGCACCGGGACAGTACTACAATGAGCAGTTCTTC
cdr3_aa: CSAPGQYYNEQFF

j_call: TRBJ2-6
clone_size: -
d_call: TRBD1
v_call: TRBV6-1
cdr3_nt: TGTGCCAGCAGTGCATCGGGACAGGTATCGGGGGCCAACGTCCTGACTTTC
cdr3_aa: CASSASGQVSGANVLTF

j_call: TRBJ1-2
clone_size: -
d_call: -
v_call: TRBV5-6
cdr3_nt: TGTGCCAGCAGCTTGTATAGTTGGCATACCTCAGCTTATGGCTACACCTTC
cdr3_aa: CASSLYSWHTSAYGYTF

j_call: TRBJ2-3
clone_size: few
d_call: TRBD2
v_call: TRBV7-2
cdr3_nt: TGTGCCAGCAGCTTAGTGAGCGGGGGGCCCTTCACAGATACGCAGTATTTT
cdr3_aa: CASSLVSGGPFTDTQYF

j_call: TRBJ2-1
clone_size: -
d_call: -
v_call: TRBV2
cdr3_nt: TGTGCCAGCAGCCTGGGACTTTCCAATGAGCAGTTCTTC
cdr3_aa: CASSLGLSNEQFF

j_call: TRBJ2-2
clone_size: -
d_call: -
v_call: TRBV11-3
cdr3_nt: TGTGCCAGCAGCTTAGATCGTGGCAGGGGAGGCACCGGGGAGCTGTTTTTT
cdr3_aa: CASSLDRGRGGTGELFF

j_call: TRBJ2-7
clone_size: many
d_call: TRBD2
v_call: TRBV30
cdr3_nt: TGTGCCTGGAGTCGGGAGGGAGAGCAGTACTTC
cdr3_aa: CAWSREGEQYF

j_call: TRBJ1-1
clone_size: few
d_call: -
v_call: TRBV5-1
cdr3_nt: TGCGCCAGCAGCATGCGGCTGAACACTGAAGCTTTCTTT
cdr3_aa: CASSMRLNTEAFF

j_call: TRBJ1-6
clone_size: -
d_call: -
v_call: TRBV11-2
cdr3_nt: TGTGCCAGCAGCCCCCCGGTGGCAGGGACTTCACCCCTCCACTTT
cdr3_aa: CASSPPVAGTSPLHF